The 29 T cell receptor beta chains presented below share a single source sample, sequenced in a study of OX40 agonist ivuxolimab in advanced cancers. Sequencing used immunoSEQ multiplex PCR; TCRdb keeps in-frame clones, though not all of them. Altogether fewer than 8,500 clones are present, 55% to 75% being singletons, with the ten largest covering less than 50%. The source material was CD4+ or CD8+ T cells sorted from blood, sampled in a trial of the OX40 agonist ivuxolimab. These receptors all come from an adult with an advanced solid tumor such as melanoma, head and neck, liver or kidney cancer.

The chain uses TRBV13 and TRBJ1-2; D is uncertain. Trimming pared 5 bases from V and 3 bases from J, leaving 16 bases between. Germline V gene lookup returns CDR1 PRHDT and CDR2 FYEKMQ (reference sequence). CDR3 length equals 15 residues. The CDR3 DNA follows: TGTGCCAGCAGCCCCGCCGGTCCGCCGTACTATGGCTACACCTTC. It translates to CASSPAGPPYYGYTF.

V and J are TRBV27 and TRBJ2-7, with D maybe TRBD1 (6 bases). Looked up from germline, CDR1 is MNHEY and CDR2 is SMNVEV (reference sequence). V lost 6 bases and J lost 5, with 14 bases in between. The CDR3 loop spans 13 amino acids. The CDR3 protein is CASRRAGVHEQYF. For the CDR3, the DNA is TGTGCCAGCAGGAGGGCAGGGGTACACGAGCAGTACTTC.

A few counts support this clone. The chain couples TRBV11-1 to TRBJ2-1, with a weak D call TRBD2 (5 bases). This CDR3 has 14 amino acids. CDR1 SGHAT and CDR2 FQDESV come from the germline V gene (reference sequence). Trimming removed 5 bases at V and 4 bases at J, with 12 bases between. DNA of the CDR3: TGTGCCAGCAGCATCCGGACTGAGTACAATGAGCAGTTCTTC. Amino acids: CASSIRTEYNEQFF.

As concerns this clone: This sample also contains other DNA sequences that code for the same CDR3. The gene calls are TRBV20-1 and TRBJ2-7; D remains unclear. The CDR3 contains 11 residues. Between the trimmed V and J ends, which lost 0 bases and 4 bases, there was a span of 4 bases. The germline gives CDR1 DFQATT, CDR2 SNEGSKA (reference sequence). The CDR3 sequence is CSARDGYEQYF. In DNA form, the CDR3 reads TGCAGTGCTAGAGACGGTTACGAGCAGTACTTC.

The V and J genes are TRBV5-5 and TRBJ1-5; D possibly corresponds to TRBD1 (5 bases). In germline, CDR1 is SGHKS, CDR2 YYEKEE (reference sequence). With 0 bases removed from V and 3 bases from J, the gap between germline ends came to 10 bases. There are 15 residues in the CDR3. CDR3 in DNA: TGTGCCAGCAGCTTGGCAGGGAATAACAATCAGCCCCAGCATTTT. This gives the protein CASSLAGNNNQPQHF.

This clone was seen once. The chain recombines TRBV7-9 with TRBJ2-2; D perhaps matches TRBD2 (6 bases). The CDR3 is made up of 16 amino acids. The germline gives CDR1 SEHNR, CDR2 FQNEAQ (reference sequence). Trimming removed 1 base at V and 6 bases at J, with 15 bases between. Here the CDR3 DNA reads TGTGCCAGCAGCTTAGGGGTCCGGGAGACTCCCGGGGAGCTGTTTTTT. It codes for CASSLGVRETPGELFF.

This clone was counted only a few times. This chain uses TRBV7-2 with TRBJ2-1; TRBD2 agrees at 12 bases. Germline CDR1 SGHTA, CDR2 FQGNSA. This CDR3 region has 17 residues. V lost 5 bases to trimming and J lost 6 bases; unmatched junction nucleotides: 11. The CDR3 nucleotides read TGTGCCAGCAGCATACTAGCGGGGGGCAGAAGGAGCAATGAGCAGTTCTTC. It yields the protein CASSILAGGRRSNEQFF.

In its sample, this clone is large. The chain uses TRBV11-2 and TRBJ2-5, with TRBD2 matching over 8 bases. The trim removed 4 bases at V and 0 bases at J, leaving 7 bases unmatched. Germline lookup yields CDR1 SGHAT and CDR2 FQNNGV. The CDR3 runs to 16 residues. In DNA, the CDR3 is TGTGCCAGCAGCTCGCCGGGTAGCGGGGACCAAGAGACCCAGTACTTC. Its protein product is CASSSPGSGDQETQYF.

V and J are TRBV7-8 and TRBJ2-7; D is unclear. Germline-derived CDR1 and CDR2 are SGHVS and FQNEAQ. Trimming stripped 0 bases from V and 2 bases from J, with 8 bases between. The CDR3 loop spans 14 amino acids. The CDR3 sequence: CASSLADGTYEQYF. The CDR3 coding sequence is TGTGCCAGCAGCTTAGCGGACGGTACCTACGAGCAGTACTTC.

The rearrangement uses TRBV9 and TRBJ2-6; 9 positions match TRBD2. Germline V lookup: CDR1 SGDLS, CDR2 YYNGEE. Trimming cost V 1 base and J 0 bases; bases outside gene matches: 5. The CDR3 covers 18 residues. The CDR3 nucleotides are TGTGCCAGCAGCGTATGGACTAGCGAGACCTCTGGGGCCAACGTCCTGACTTTC. This encodes CASSVWTSETSGANVLTF.

This clone was recorded once. Its ends do not fully match the called genes, so a read error is possible. J is TRBJ1-4 and V is TRBV11-2, with D possibly matching TRBD1 (5 bases). Germline V gives CDR1 SGHAT, CDR2 FQNNGV. The length of the CDR3 is 15 residues. The CDR3 spells CASTLRGREGEKLFF. CDR3 sequence (DNA): TGTGCCAGCACCTTACGGGGCAGGGAGGGTGAAAAACTGTTTTTT.

The V and J genes are TRBV7-8 and TRBJ1-1; D is possibly TRBD1 (6 bases). Germline CDR1 is SGHVS and CDR2 is FQNEAQ. V was shortened by 2 bases and J by 1 base, with 8 bases between the two germline ends. The CDR3 has 14 amino acids. The CDR3 DNA reads as TGTGCCAGCAGCTTACGGGGGCCGAACACTGAAGCTTTCTTT. This gives the protein CASSLRGPNTEAFF. Using reference TRBV7-8 and TRBJ1-1 for the parts outside the CDR3, the full variable domain is GAGVSQSPRYKVAKRGQDVALRCDPISGHVSLFWYQQALGQGPEFLTYFQNEAQLDKSGLPSDRFFAERPEGSVSTLKIQRTQQEDSAVYLCASSLRGPNTEAFFGQGTRLTVV.

This clone has a handful of counts. The rearrangement uses TRBV27 and TRBJ2-7, with D possibly called TRBD1 or TRBD2 (5 bases each). This CDR3 is built from 13 residues. Germline CDR1 reads MNHEY; CDR2 reads SMNVEV (reference sequence). The ends were cut back, 5 bases at V and 5 bases at J, with 13 bases in the middle. The CDR3 nucleotides are TGTGCCAGCAGTAGGGGACGAGGGGACGAGCAGTACTTC. Its protein product is CASSRGRGDEQYF.

The J gene is TRBJ1-2, the V gene TRBV27; 9 bases line up with TRBD1. Trimming at V came to 5 bases and at J to 5 bases, leaving 9 bases not matched to a gene. CDR3 length equals 15 residues. Looked up from germline, CDR1 is MNHEY and CDR2 is SMNVEV (reference sequence). The CDR3: CASSLGQGFRYGYTF. For the CDR3, the DNA is TGTGCCAGCAGTCTGGGACAGGGTTTTAGGTATGGCTACACCTTC.

The CDR3 sequence is CASSAGTGDQETQYF. In nucleotides, the CDR3 is TGTGCCAGCAGCGCTGGTACAGGGGACCAAGAGACCCAGTACTTC. The chain recombines TRBV11-2 with TRBJ2-5, with TRBD1 identical over 7 bases. CDR1 SGHAT and CDR2 FQNNGV come from the germline V gene. J gave up 0 bases and V 5 bases, and 6 bases lay outside the gene matches. The CDR3 contains 15 residues.

The chain couples TRBV7-1 to TRBJ1-1, with TRBD1 as a possible D gene (5 bases). TRBV7-1 is sorted into the ORF group, with uncertain function. Trimming removed 4 bases at V and 0 bases at J, with 9 bases between. This CDR3 is built from 14 residues. The CDR3 coding sequence is TGTGCCAGCAGCTGGACCAGGGTGAACACTGAAGCTTTCTTT. Its translation is CASSWTRVNTEAFF.

This clone rates as medium-sized. The chain carries TRBV7-6 and TRBJ2-3; 9 nucleotides agree with TRBD2. CDR1 is SGHVS, CDR2 FNYEAQ, per germline. V gave up 2 bases and J gave up 6 bases; unmatched junction bases: 12. This CDR3 contains 17 residues. This CDR3 reads CASSLWPRSGGPDTQYF. For the CDR3, the DNA is TGTGCCAGCAGCTTATGGCCACGGAGCGGGGGGCCGGATACGCAGTATTTT.

The chain couples TRBV25-1 to TRBJ1-1; no firm D call. Trimming pared 5 bases from V and 4 bases from J, leaving 11 bases between. Germline CDR1 is MGHDK and CDR2 is SYGVNS. This CDR3 has 13 amino acids. The CDR3 nucleotides read TGTGCCAGCAGTCGTGAGGTTATCACTGAAGCTTTCTTT. Encoded protein: CASSREVITEAFF.

This chain links TRBV15 with TRBJ2-3; 10 bases are shared with TRBD2. CDR3 length: 17 amino acids. Germline V gives CDR1 LNHNV, CDR2 YYDKDF (reference sequence). Trimming removed 9 bases from V and 2 bases from J; junction bases left unmatched: 14. The CDR3 here is CATGPGTSVTYTDTQYF. Written as DNA, the CDR3 is TGTGCCACTGGGCCGGGGACTAGCGTTACATACACAGATACGCAGTATTTT.

The rearrangement links TRBV5-4 to TRBJ2-2; a weak D match, TRBD2 (6 bases). V was clipped by 4 bases and J by 6 bases, with 13 bases between them. Germline V lookup: CDR1 SGHNT, CDR2 YYREEE (reference sequence). The CDR3 spans 14 residues. The CDR3 DNA is TGTGCCAGCAGCGGCGAGGGCGGGGCCGGGGAGCTGTTTTTT. As protein: CASSGEGGAGELFF.

The chain uses TRBV7-9 and TRBJ2-5; D uncertain. CDR1 is SEHNR, CDR2 FQNEAQ, per germline (reference sequence). CDR3 size: 15 residues. Trimming removed 3 bases from V and 0 bases from J, with 11 bases in between. This CDR3 reads CASSFRRADQETQYF. CDR3 DNA sequence: TGTGCCAGCAGCTTCCGACGAGCAGACCAAGAGACCCAGTACTTC.

The CDR3 region has the DNA TGTGCCAGCAGTGAAGGCAGGGGGGGAAACATTCAGTACTTC. It translates to CASSEGRGGNIQYF. This chain connects TRBV6-1 to TRBJ2-4; D might be TRBD1 or TRBD2, each matching 7 bases. V was cut by 1 base and J by 6 bases, with 10 bases left in between. This CDR3 is built from 14 residues. The germline V gene encodes CDR1 MNHNS and CDR2 SASEGT.

This sequence joins TRBV7-6 and TRBJ2-1; 16 bases are shared with TRBD2. The CDR3 covers 15 residues. Trimming at V came to 5 bases and at J to 15 bases, leaving 10 bases not matched to a gene. Looked up from germline, CDR1 is SGHVS and CDR2 is FNYEAQ. For the CDR3, the DNA is TGTGCCAGCAGCCCCGGGACTAGCGGGGGGGGCTTGTGGTTCTTC. Its translation: CASSPGTSGGGLWFF.

This clone has a handful of counts. The chain combines TRBV5-4 with TRBJ2-1, with 9 bases matching TRBD1. In germline, CDR1 is SGHNT, CDR2 YYREEE (reference sequence). V was pared by 4 bases and J by 3 bases, with 5 bases of the junction left unmatched. CDR3 size: 15 residues. CDR3 protein: CASSPRDRDYNEQFF. The CDR3 DNA is TGTGCCAGCAGCCCCCGGGACAGGGACTACAATGAGCAGTTCTTC.

The chain recombines TRBV9 with TRBJ1-2; no firm D call. Germline lookup yields CDR1 SGDLS and CDR2 YYNGEE. Trimming removed 4 bases from V and 4 bases from J, with 5 bases in between. The CDR3 runs 11 residues. The CDR3 DNA reads TGTGCCAGCAGCTCGTTCTATGGCTACACCTTC. This codes for CASSSFYGYTF.

This clone was seen at least ten times. The V gene is TRBV6-6, the J gene TRBJ1-1, with D possibly matching TRBD1 (5 bases). V lost 2 bases and J lost 3, with 13 bases in between. Germline lookup yields CDR1 MNHNY and CDR2 SVGAGI (reference sequence). The CDR3 is 15 residues long. CDR3 loop: CASSYPDKRDTEAFF. The CDR3 coding sequence is TGTGCCAGCAGTTACCCGGACAAAAGGGACACTGAAGCTTTCTTT.

The genes are TRBV7-7 and TRBJ2-7; 8 positions agree with TRBD2. CDR1 is SSHAT, CDR2 FNYEAQ, per germline (reference sequence). V lost 2 bases, J lost 5 bases, and 8 bases stayed unmatched. The CDR3 sequence is 15 residues long. The CDR3 protein is CASSLIPGGLDEQYF. DNA of the CDR3: TGTGCCAGCAGCTTAATTCCGGGAGGGCTAGACGAGCAGTACTTC.

The chain joins TRBV7-9 to TRBJ2-5; 13 bases map to TRBD2. This CDR3 comprises 15 residues. CDR1 is SEHNR, CDR2 FQNEAQ, per germline (reference sequence). J was trimmed by 4 bases and V by 5 bases; bases with no gene match: 4. The CDR3 DNA follows: TGTGCCAGCAGCCCGGGACTAGCGGGGTTAGAGACCCAGTACTTC. This sequence encodes CASSPGLAGLETQYF.

In its sample, this clone ranks as medium-sized. The chain joins TRBV15 to TRBJ1-3; possibly TRBD1 for D (6 bases). V lost 4 bases and J lost 0, with 13 bases in between. CDR1 and CDR2 (germline): LNHNV, YYDKDF (reference sequence). This CDR3 is built from 16 residues. The CDR3 nucleotides are TGTGCCACCAGCACCCAGAAACAGGGCTCTGGAAACACCATATATTTT. Translation gives CATSTQKQGSGNTIYF.